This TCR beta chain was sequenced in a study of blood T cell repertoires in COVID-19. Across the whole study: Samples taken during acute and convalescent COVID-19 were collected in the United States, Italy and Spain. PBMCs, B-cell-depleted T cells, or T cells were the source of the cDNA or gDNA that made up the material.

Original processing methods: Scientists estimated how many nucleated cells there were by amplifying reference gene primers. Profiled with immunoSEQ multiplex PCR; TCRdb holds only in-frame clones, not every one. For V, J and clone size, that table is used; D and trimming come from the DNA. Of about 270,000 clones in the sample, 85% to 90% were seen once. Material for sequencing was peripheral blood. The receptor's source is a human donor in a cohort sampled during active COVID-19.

The CDR3 DNA follows: TGTGCCAGCATAAAAACAGGGGTTGTTGGAAACACCATATATTTT. Encoded protein: CASIKTGVVGNTIYF. The chain links TRBV6-6 to TRBJ1-3; TRBD1 matches at 7 bases. Germline V CDR1 and CDR2: MNHNY, SVGAGI (reference sequence). The CDR3 is 15 residues long. After removal of 7 bases from V and 3 bases from J, the junction contained 9 bases not matched to a gene.